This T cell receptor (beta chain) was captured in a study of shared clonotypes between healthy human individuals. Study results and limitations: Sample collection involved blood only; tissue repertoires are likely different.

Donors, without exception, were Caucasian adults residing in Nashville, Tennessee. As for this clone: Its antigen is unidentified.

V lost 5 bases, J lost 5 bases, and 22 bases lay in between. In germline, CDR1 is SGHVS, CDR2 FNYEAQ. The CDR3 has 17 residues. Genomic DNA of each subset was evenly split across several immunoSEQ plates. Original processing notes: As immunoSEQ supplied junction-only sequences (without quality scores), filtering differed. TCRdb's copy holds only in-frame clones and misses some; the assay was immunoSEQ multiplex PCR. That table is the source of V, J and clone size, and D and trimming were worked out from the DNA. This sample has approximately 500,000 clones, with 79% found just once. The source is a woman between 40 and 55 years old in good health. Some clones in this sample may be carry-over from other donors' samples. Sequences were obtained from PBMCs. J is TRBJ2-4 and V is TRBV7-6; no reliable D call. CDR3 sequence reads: CASSPRTVGSGENIQYF. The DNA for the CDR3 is TGTGCCAGCAGCCCCCGCACGGTGGGGTCCGGCGAAAACATTCAGTACTTC.